The 32 T cell receptor beta chains below all came from one sample that was sequenced in a study of early stage breast cancer tumors. TCRdb's copy holds only in-frame clones and misses some; the assay was immunoSEQ multiplex PCR. The table shows 50,000 to 65,000 clones, with 60% to 85% occurring only once. Sample: blood. Source of these receptors: a person aged 25 to 39 with breast cancer.

This chain connects TRBV27 to TRBJ2-7, with 7 bases fitting TRBD2. Germline lookup yields CDR1 MNHEY and CDR2 SMNVEV (reference sequence). This CDR3 has 13 residues. Trimming removed 4 bases from V and 2 bases from J; junction bases left unmatched: 2. CDR3 amino acids: CASSYRGAYEQYF. In DNA, the CDR3 is TGTGCCAGCAGTTACCGGGGGGCCTACGAGCAGTACTTC.

J is TRBJ2-1 and V is TRBV11-3, with 14 bases fitting TRBD2. Trimming at V came to 5 bases and at J to 4 bases, leaving 7 bases not matched to a gene. The CDR3 is 17 residues long. Germline V gives CDR1 SGHNT, CDR2 YENEEA. The DNA for the CDR3 is TGTGCCAGCAGCCCCGACCGACTAGCGGGGGGGTACAATGAGCAGTTCTTC. As protein: CASSPDRLAGGYNEQFF.

Note on this clone: An end of the junction does not agree with germline; a read error may underlie this. The chain couples TRBV19 to TRBJ2-3, with D perhaps being TRBD1 or TRBD2 (5 bases each). The CDR3 sequence is 11 residues long. Germline V gene sequence: CDR1 LNHDA, CDR2 SQIVND (reference sequence). CDR3 nucleotide sequence: TGTGCCAGTAGTATAGGAGGGGACCAGTTTTTT. Protein: CASSIGGDQFF.

The J gene is TRBJ2-2, the V gene TRBV5-1; no clear D. This CDR3 comprises 15 residues. The germline V and J ends were trimmed by 0 bases and 5 bases, with 11 bases remaining between them. Germline-derived CDR1 and CDR2 are SGHRS and YFSETQ. CDR3 nucleotide sequence: TGCGCCAGCAGCTTGGGAACCCTAGGGACCGGGGAGCTGTTTTTT. Amino acid sequence: CASSLGTLGTGELFF.

V is TRBV6-6 and J is TRBJ2-7; D gene ambiguous. This CDR3 spans 12 amino acids. Trimming left V 6 bases short and J 2 bases short, with 8 bases between. CDR1 is MNHNY and CDR2 is SVGAGI in the germline V gene (reference sequence). This chain's CDR3 is CASSPVTYEQYF. In DNA form, the CDR3 reads TGTGCCAGCAGCCCCGTTACCTACGAGCAGTACTTC.

V and J are TRBV25-1 and TRBJ2-1; a possible D gene is TRBD2 (5 bases). Germline CDR1 reads MGHDK; CDR2 reads SYGVNS. The CDR3 contains 11 residues. V lost 8 bases and J lost 5, with 7 bases in between. This chain's CDR3 is CASEGDNEQFF. The CDR3 DNA is TGTGCCAGCGAGGGAGACAATGAGCAGTTCTTC.

The rearrangement joins TRBV6-5 to TRBJ2-7, with D unclear. Germline CDR1 and CDR2: MNHEY and SVGAGI. V lost 1 base, J lost 5 bases, and 6 bases lay in between. This CDR3 has 12 residues. The CDR3 nucleotides read TGTGCCAGCAGTTACTTTGGGGACGAGCAGTACTTC. It is translated as CASSYFGDEQYF.

This chain uses TRBV7-9 with TRBJ2-1; D gene uncertain. This CDR3 has 13 amino acids. Germline V gives CDR1 SEHNR, CDR2 FQNEAQ (reference sequence). V was cut by 5 bases and J by 6 bases, with 11 bases left in between. This CDR3 is CASSERSANEQFF. CDR3 in DNA: TGTGCCAGCAGCGAGAGGAGCGCCAATGAGCAGTTCTTC.

This clone was seen once. CDR3 loop: CASSFESNQPQHF. DNA of the CDR3: TGTGCCAGCAGCTTCGAGAGCAATCAGCCCCAGCATTTT. The chain is built from TRBV7-2 and TRBJ1-5; no definite D call. The CDR3 consists of 13 residues. Germline lookup yields CDR1 SGHTA and CDR2 FQGNSA. V gave up 3 bases and J gave up 1 base, with 4 bases separating them.

V gene TRBV5-4 combines with J gene TRBJ2-1; D is possibly TRBD2 (5 bases). This CDR3 spans 16 amino acids. Trimming cost V 0 bases and J 12 bases, with 22 bases left between them. Germline lookup yields CDR1 SGHNT and CDR2 YYREEE (reference sequence). CDR3 nucleotide sequence: TGTGCCAGCAGCTTGGCCGCTACCCCACTAGAGGCCTTGCAGTTCTTC. Encoded protein: CASSLAATPLEALQFF. The whole variable domain, filled in from reference TRBV5-4 and TRBJ2-1, reads ETGVTQSPTHLIKTRGQQVTLRCSSQSGHNTVSWYQQALGQGPQFIFQYYREEENGRGNFPPRFSGLQFPNYSSELNVNALELDDSALYLCASSLAATPLEALQFFGPGTRLTVL.

This clone was recorded once. The V gene is TRBV2, the J gene TRBJ2-2, with 7 bases that match TRBD2. V dropped 8 bases and J dropped 7; count of bases not matched to a gene: 13. Germline V gives CDR1 SNHLY, CDR2 FYNNEI. The CDR3 contains 15 residues. CDR3 sequence (DNA): TGTGCCAGCCAGAGGACTCCCCTAGCGGTCGGGGAGCTGTTTTTT. Translated: CASQRTPLAVGELFF.

The rearrangement joins TRBV14 to TRBJ2-1; D possibly matches TRBD1 or TRBD2 (5 bases each). V was pared by 6 bases and J by 4 bases, with 19 bases between. Germline-derived CDR1 and CDR2 are SGHDN and FVKESK. The CDR3 is made up of 16 amino acids. CDR3 protein: CASSLSGSRGYNEQFF. The CDR3 bases are TGTGCCAGCAGTCTATCAGGGAGCCGGGGTTACAATGAGCAGTTCTTC.

This clone was counted only a few times. J is TRBJ1-2 and V is TRBV9; 8 bases align to TRBD1. The germline CDR1 and CDR2 sequences are SGDLS and YYNGEE. The CDR3 is 17 residues long. With 0 bases clipped from V and 1 base from J, the junction kept 8 bases outside the gene matches. This chain's CDR3 is CASSVVTGGIFNYGYTF. DNA of the CDR3: TGTGCCAGCAGCGTAGTTACAGGGGGGATTTTTAACTATGGCTACACCTTC. The full variable domain, with the rest looked up from reference TRBV9 and TRBJ1-2, is DSGVTQTPKHLITATGQRVTLRCSPRSGDLSVYWYQQSLDQGLQFLIQYYNGEERAKGNILERFSAQQFPDLHSELNLSSLELGDSALYFCASSVVTGGIFNYGYTFGSGTRLTVV.

Only one count was recorded for this clone. The chain employs TRBV19 and TRBJ1-5; tentatively, D is TRBD1 (5 bases). The V gene's germline CDR1 is LNHDA and CDR2 SQIVND (reference sequence). CDR3 length equals 19 residues. V was pared by 4 bases and J by 5 bases, with 27 bases between. CDR3 loop: CASSTETDMVTLKYQPQHF. In nucleotides, the CDR3 is TGTGCCAGTAGTACCGAGACAGATATGGTGACGTTAAAATATCAGCCCCAGCATTTT.

The gene calls are TRBV5-1 and TRBJ1-2, with TRBD1 identical over 12 bases. The V segment lost 4 bases and the J segment 7 bases; nucleotides outside the gene matches: 5. This CDR3 has 14 residues. From germline, CDR1 is SGHRS and CDR2 YFSETQ. CDR3 nucleotide sequence: TGCGCCAGCAGCCGAGGGACAGGGGGCTTTGGCTACACCTTC. This gives the protein CASSRGTGGFGYTF.

This clone has a single count. The rearrangement links TRBV5-4 to TRBJ1-2; the D is unclear. V lost 0 bases, J lost 3 bases, and 9 bases lay in between. Germline assignment: CDR1 SGHNT and CDR2 YYREEE (reference sequence). This CDR3 has 14 amino acids. The CDR3 loop is CASSLAGRDYGYTF. CDR3 bases: TGTGCCAGCAGCTTGGCCGGGAGAGACTATGGCTACACCTTC.

The table lists this clone with a count of one. The DNA of the CDR3 is TGTGCCAGCAGACTTGGACAGTTTAGTAAGTGGAACACTGAAGCTTTCTTT. Translated, it gives CASRLGQFSKWNTEAFF. This chain links TRBV7-9 with TRBJ1-1; D perhaps matches TRBD1 (6 bases). Deletions cut 6 bases from V and 1 base from J, with 21 bases between. CDR1 is SEHNR, CDR2 FQNEAQ, per germline (reference sequence). The CDR3 contains 17 residues.

The J gene is TRBJ2-1, the V gene TRBV7-9; 10 positions agree with TRBD2. The CDR3 runs to 16 residues. The germline gives CDR1 SEHNR, CDR2 FQNEAQ (reference sequence). Unmatched junction bases numbered 11, after V lost 4 bases and J lost 8 bases. The DNA of the CDR3 is TGTGCCAGCAGCTCTATCAGCGGGAGGGGTGGCGATGAGCAGTTCTTC. Protein: CASSSISGRGGDEQFF.

V usage is TRBV4-1 and J usage is TRBJ2-1, with 8 bases fitting TRBD1. Germline trimming cut 2 bases from V and 8 bases from J; bases unmatched to any gene: 8. The length of the CDR3 is 15 residues. Per the germline V gene, CDR1 is MGHRA and CDR2 is YSYEKL. This chain's CDR3 is CASSQLRDRKDEQFF. CDR3 bases: TGCGCCAGCAGCCAACTCCGGGACAGGAAGGATGAGCAGTTCTTC.

This chain connects TRBV5-1 to TRBJ1-1, with TRBD1 identical over 7 bases. The V gene's germline CDR1 is SGHRS and CDR2 YFSETQ. J lost 2 bases, V lost 3 bases, and 13 bases had no gene match. The CDR3 totals 17 residues. The chain's CDR3 is CASSWGTVGLINTEAFF. The CDR3 region has the DNA TGCGCCAGCAGCTGGGGGACAGTGGGTCTCATTAACACTGAAGCTTTCTTT.

The chain is built from TRBV30 and TRBJ2-1, with 12 positions matching TRBD2. Unmatched junction bases numbered 4, after V lost 4 bases and J lost 3 bases. This CDR3 contains 15 residues. Germline V CDR1 and CDR2: GTSNPN, SVGIG (reference sequence). The CDR3 region has the DNA TGTGCCTGGACCCGACTAGCGGGAGTCTACAATGAGCAGTTCTTC. Translated: CAWTRLAGVYNEQFF.

V and J are TRBV11-3 and TRBJ2-7; maybe TRBD1 (6 bases). Germline lookup yields CDR1 SGHNT and CDR2 YENEEA. The CDR3 is 13 amino acids. Trimming took off 4 bases at V and 1 base at J, with 8 bases between the two ends. The CDR3 DNA reads TGTGCCAGCAGCTCCAGGGGTTCCTACGAGCAGTACTTC. It codes for CASSSRGSYEQYF.

The rearrangement links TRBV7-9 to TRBJ2-2; 10 positions match TRBD2. V trimming: 10 bases; J trimming: 7 bases; junction bases outside the gene matches: 21. The CDR3 covers 18 residues. The germline gives CDR1 SEHNR, CDR2 FQNEAQ (reference sequence). This CDR3 reads CATDPGWASGSHGGELFF. The CDR3 nucleotides read TGTGCCACCGATCCTGGTTGGGCTAGCGGGAGTCACGGCGGGGAGCTGTTTTTT.

The chain links TRBV6-5 to TRBJ2-1; 10 bases are a match to TRBD2. The CDR3 totals 16 residues. V dropped 4 bases and J dropped 7; count of bases not matched to a gene: 10. CDR1 is MNHEY, CDR2 SVGAGI, per germline. As DNA, the CDR3 is TGTGCCAGCAGTTCCCATCTAGCGGGAGACGGTAATGAGCAGTTCTTC. Translating gives CASSSHLAGDGNEQFF.

The gene calls are TRBV7-9 and TRBJ2-7; D tentatively reads TRBD1 or TRBD2 (5 bases each). Trimming removed 7 bases from V and 3 bases from J, with 16 bases in between. The CDR3 has 14 residues. Germline V gives CDR1 SEHNR, CDR2 FQNEAQ (reference sequence). DNA for the CDR3: TGTGCCAGCACCCCCCGGGACGGCGTCTACGAGCAGTACTTC. Its protein product is CASTPRDGVYEQYF.

The chain combines TRBV11-1 with TRBJ2-1; 10 nucleotides align to TRBD2. Germline trimming cut 4 bases from V and 8 bases from J; bases unmatched to any gene: 5. Germline V lookup: CDR1 SGHAT, CDR2 FQDESV (reference sequence). The CDR3 is 14 amino acids. CDR3 protein: CASSYGLAVDEQFF. The CDR3 DNA reads TGTGCCAGCAGCTACGGACTAGCGGTCGATGAGCAGTTCTTC.

The chain joins TRBV4-1 to TRBJ2-7; 10 bases are a match to TRBD2. The trim removed 0 bases at V and 2 bases at J, leaving 4 bases unmatched. From germline, CDR1 is MGHRA and CDR2 YSYEKL. The length of the CDR3 is 16 residues. The DNA for the CDR3 is TGCGCCAGCAGCCAAGAAAGGAGCGGGAGGGCCTACGAGCAGTACTTC. As protein: CASSQERSGRAYEQYF.

This clone was seen more than once but under ten times. The chain uses TRBV19 and TRBJ2-1; weak D call: TRBD2 (5 bases). The CDR3 spans 15 residues. V lost 0 bases, J lost 7 bases, and 13 bases lay in between. The germline gives CDR1 LNHDA, CDR2 SQIVND (reference sequence). DNA of the CDR3: TGTGCCAGTAGTATAGATCCCCGACTATGGAATGAGCAGTTCTTC. Translated, it gives CASSIDPRLWNEQFF.

The chain has TRBV4-1 and TRBJ2-3, with a tentative D call TRBD2 (6 bases). Germline CDR1 reads MGHRA; CDR2 reads YSYEKL. Trimming removed 0 bases at V and 2 bases at J, with 15 bases between. The CDR3 extends over 17 amino acids. The DNA for the CDR3 is TGCGCCAGCAGCCAAGATCAGAGGGAGGATTCCACAGATACGCAGTATTTT. Protein product: CASSQDQREDSTDTQYF.

V gene TRBV6-1 combines with J gene TRBJ2-1; 9 nucleotides align to TRBD2. J lost 8 bases, V lost 2 bases, and 7 bases had no gene match. The CDR3 consists of 15 residues. Germline V gives CDR1 MNHNS, CDR2 SASEGT. DNA for the CDR3: TGTGCCAGCAGTGAATCGGCGGGAGGGTTGTATGAGCAGTTCTTC. Protein: CASSESAGGLYEQFF.

Notes on this clone: One end of the junction varies from germline; a read error may be responsible. V and J are TRBV7-7 and TRBJ2-6; D ambiguous. The CDR3 has 17 residues. Germline V gene lookup returns CDR1 SSHAT and CDR2 FNYEAQ (reference sequence). This chain's CDR3 is CASSLGAATKSGQRPDF. The CDR3 DNA reads TGTGCCAGCAGCCTCGGCGCTGCCACAAAGTCGGGCCAACGTCCTGACTTC. The complete variable domain, with remaining parts taken from reference TRBV7-7 and TRBJ2-6, reads GAGVSQSPRYKVTKRGQDVTLRCDPISSHATLYWYQQALGQGPEFLTYFNYEAQPDKSGLPSDRFSAERPEGSISTLTIQRTEQRDSAMYRCASSLGAATKSGQRPDFGAGSRLTVL.

The gene calls are TRBV6-5 and TRBJ1-2; 7 bases align to TRBD1. Unmatched junction bases numbered 7, after V lost 2 bases and J lost 7 bases. From germline, CDR1 is MNHEY and CDR2 SVGAGI. There are 14 residues in the CDR3. This chain's CDR3 is CASSYAGQRVGYTF. The CDR3 DNA reads as TGTGCCAGCAGTTACGCGGGACAGCGCGTTGGCTACACCTTC.